A single sample gave rise to the 27 T cell receptor beta chains below, sequenced in a study of blood T cells in healthy people across ages. Combining a sample-barcoded 5' primer with a J-beta primer mix, a second PCR ran for about 7 to 11 cycles. TCRdb reanalysed the 5' RACE reads using MiXCR and keeps one entry per CDR3 protein. The sample consists of about 780,000 distinct CDR3 sequences, about 46% of them appearing once. Sequencing was done on a sample of blood. The receptor source for this set is a man of 80 years or more in good health.

CDR3 DNA: TGTGCTACAGGAGGCGACGATACCTACGAGCAGTACTTC. Its translation: CATGGDDTYEQYF. V usage is TRBV28 and J usage is TRBJ2-5; TRBD1 or TRBD2 may be the D gene (5 bases each). The J call may be wrong; the DNA end is better matched by TRBJ2-7. This CDR3 comprises 13 residues. Germline CDR1 and CDR2: MDHEN and SYDVKM.

In its sample, this clonotype was seen once. The chain carries TRBV11-3 and TRBJ2-7; 7 positions match TRBD1. This CDR3 comprises 15 residues. Germline loops: CDR1 SGHNT, CDR2 YENEEA. J was trimmed by 4 bases and V by 4 bases; bases with no gene match: 10. CDR3: CASSSPDRAPYEQYF. CDR3 nucleotide sequence: TGTGCCAGCAGCTCCCCCGACAGGGCCCCTTACGAGCAGTACTTC.

The V gene is TRBV7-2, the J gene TRBJ2-3; D may match TRBD1 or TRBD2 (5 bases each). The germline gives CDR1 SGHTA, CDR2 FQGNSA. The CDR3 loop spans 15 amino acids. The ends were cut back, 1 base at V and 1 base at J, with 9 bases in the middle. Here the CDR3 reads CASSLVGVRTDTQYF. CDR3 DNA: TGTGCCAGCAGCTTAGTGGGGGTTCGCACAGATACGCAGTATTTT.

This rearrangement joins TRBV20-1 to TRBJ2-7, with 7 bases aligning to TRBD1. CDR3 length: 16 residues. Looked up from germline, CDR1 is DFQATT and CDR2 is SNEGSKA (reference sequence). J gave up 3 bases and V 0 bases, and 11 bases lay outside the gene matches. The CDR3 nucleotides read TGCAGTGCTAGAGAGTTGAGGACAGGACTTAACTACGAGCAGTACTTC. Its protein product is CSARELRTGLNYEQYF.

The genes are TRBV7-9 and TRBJ2-7; 7 positions agree with TRBD1. The length of the CDR3 is 16 residues. The V gene's germline CDR1 is SEHNR and CDR2 FQNEAQ (reference sequence). The V and J ends lost 5 bases and 0 bases, in that order; junction bases with no gene match: 10. This chain's CDR3 is CASSPPRGQSSYEQYF. The CDR3, as DNA: TGTGCCAGCAGCCCCCCTAGGGGGCAGAGCTCCTACGAGCAGTACTTC.

With regard to this clonotype: A read error may produce the germline difference seen at one junction end. The V call is TRBV20-1, the J call TRBJ2-3; 10 bases are shared with TRBD2. In germline, CDR1 is DFQATT, CDR2 SNEGSKA (reference sequence). CDR3 length: 16 amino acids. CDR3: CSARETAGGPTDTQYF. The CDR3 DNA follows: TGCAGCGCTAGAGAAACAGCGGGAGGGCCAACAGATACGCAGTATTTT.

This clonotype turned up a few times. V is TRBV5-1 and J is TRBJ2-7; possibly TRBD1 for D (5 bases). Trimming took off 0 bases at V and 6 bases at J, with 16 bases between the two ends. CDR1 SGHRS and CDR2 YFSETQ come from the germline V gene. This CDR3 has 15 residues. The CDR3 reads CASSLVGAAVVEQYF. The CDR3 DNA follows: TGCGCCAGCAGCTTGGTAGGGGCGGCGGTTGTCGAGCAGTACTTC.

In this sample, this clonotype turned up a few times. The chain employs TRBV19 and TRBJ2-7, with TRBD2 matching over 12 bases. With V trimmed by 3 bases and J by 7 bases, 7 bases remained unmatched. The CDR3 length is 15 residues. The V gene's germline CDR1 is LNHDA and CDR2 SQIVND (reference sequence). The CDR3 DNA sequence: TGTGCCAGTAGTATCACTAGCGGGGGGCCAAATGAGCAGTACTTC. Translation: CASSITSGGPNEQYF.

On this clonotype itself: A read error may be the cause here, since a much bigger clone is one base away. The chain is built from TRBV7-3 and TRBJ2-3; D gene uncertain. Germline CDR1 and CDR2: SGHTA and FQGTGA. The CDR3 is 14 amino acids. The CDR3 sequence: CTSSLNGKIDTQYF. The CDR3, as DNA: TGTACCAGCAGCTTAAATGGGAAGATAGATACGCAGTATTTT.

This clonotype was detected only a few times. The chain is built from TRBV5-4 and TRBJ2-7; 8 nucleotides agree with TRBD2. J was trimmed by 3 bases and V by 4 bases; bases with no gene match: 9. The V gene's germline CDR1 is SGHNT and CDR2 YYREEE (reference sequence). This CDR3 is built from 15 residues. The CDR3 sequence: CASSTPGSGVYEQYF. CDR3 DNA: TGTGCCAGCAGCACCCCTGGTAGCGGGGTCTACGAGCAGTACTTC.

V and J are TRBV7-2 and TRBJ2-7, with 7 nucleotides matching TRBD2. This CDR3 is 15 amino acids long. Per the germline V gene, CDR1 is SGHTA and CDR2 is FQGNSA. With V trimmed by 6 bases and J by 2 bases, 10 bases remained unmatched. Here the CDR3 reads CASSQPSGATYEQYF. The DNA for the CDR3 is TGTGCCAGCAGTCAACCAAGCGGGGCAACCTACGAGCAGTACTTC.

The genes are TRBV10-3 and TRBJ2-7; D is undetermined. Deletions cut 6 bases from V and 0 bases from J, with 6 bases between. Germline CDR1 reads ENHRY; CDR2 reads SYGVKD. The length of the CDR3 is 12 residues. CDR3 in DNA: TGTGCCATCAGCGCCGTCTCCTACGAGCAGTACTTC. Amino acids: CAISAVSYEQYF.

The gene calls are TRBV4-3 and TRBJ2-7; D possibly corresponds to TRBD2 (5 bases). The CDR3 is 15 amino acids. Germline values: CDR1 LGHNA, CDR2 YSLEER. V lost 1 base to trimming and J lost 3 bases, with 13 bases between them. The CDR3 region is CASSQGTEAGYEQYF. For the CDR3, the DNA is TGCGCCAGCAGCCAAGGGACTGAGGCCGGCTACGAGCAGTACTTC.

Concerning this clonotype itself: One end of the junction fails to match germline, which may point to a read error. This chain connects TRBV2 to TRBJ2-7, with D possibly matching TRBD2 (6 bases). The CDR3 extends over 14 amino acids. Germline CDR1 reads SNHLY; CDR2 reads FYNNEI. The CDR3 sequence is CACSIISGSYEQYF. DNA of the CDR3: TGTGCCTGCAGTATTATTAGCGGCTCCTACGAGCAGTACTTC.

In regard to this clonotype: Germline is not matched at one junction end, which may reflect a read error. V is TRBV28 and J is TRBJ1-2, with 7 bases matching TRBD1. This CDR3 is built from 14 residues. CDR1 MDHEN and CDR2 SYDVKM come from the germline V gene. The CDR3 spells CTSSSTGQIYGYTF. The CDR3 DNA follows: TGTACCAGCAGTTCAACGGGACAGATCTATGGCTACACCTTC.

The chain employs TRBV28 and TRBJ1-2; D gene uncertain. In germline, CDR1 is MDHEN, CDR2 SYDVKM. CDR3 size: 14 residues. V was cut by 3 bases and J by 3 bases, with 11 bases left in between. The DNA for the CDR3 is TGTGCCAGCAGTTTGGGGAGTTTAGACTATGGCTACACCTTC. It yields the protein CASSLGSLDYGYTF.

This clonotype came up a few times. The CDR3 loop reads CAWSVTRAVETQYF. CDR3 DNA sequence: TGTGCCTGGAGTGTAACGAGGGCGGTGGAGACCCAGTACTTC. The gene calls are TRBV30 and TRBJ2-5; D is perhaps TRBD2 (5 bases). The length of the CDR3 is 14 residues. Looked up from germline, CDR1 is GTSNPN and CDR2 is SVGIG (reference sequence). Trimming shortened V by 0 bases and J by 5 bases, and 13 bases separated the two germline ends.

The CDR3 sequence: CSARQTDTQYF. The CDR3, as DNA: TGCAGTGCTAGACAGACAGATACGCAGTATTTT. The chain carries TRBV20-1 and TRBJ2-3; D uncertain. The CDR3 has 11 amino acids. The germline CDR1 and CDR2 sequences are DFQATT and SNEGSKA (reference sequence). V dropped 2 bases and J dropped 3 bases, with 3 bases sitting between them.

The chain has TRBV6-2 or TRBV6-3 and TRBJ2-7; D call uncertain. TRBJ2-4 matches the DNA end more closely, so the J call is doubtful. There are 17 residues in the CDR3. Per germline, CDR1 MNHEY and CDR2 SVGEGT. The CDR3 loop is CASSYTLGGQAKNIQYF. CDR3 nucleotides: TGTGCCAGCAGTTACACCTTAGGTGGCCAAGCCAAAAACATTCAGTACTTC.

Regarding this clonotype: At one boundary the junction diverges from the germline segment, which might be a read error. The chain recombines TRBV20-1 with TRBJ2-7, with 10 bases matching TRBD2. The CDR3 covers 15 residues. Germline V gene lookup returns CDR1 DFQATT and CDR2 SNEGSKA (reference sequence). CDR3 DNA sequence: TGCAATGCTAGGGGCTTAGCGGGAGGATCAATTGAGCAGTACTTC. It specifies CNARGLAGGSIEQYF.

V gene TRBV5-5 combines with J gene TRBJ2-7; tentative D call: TRBD2 (6 bases). The CDR3 totals 16 residues. The ends were cut back, 3 bases at V and 0 bases at J, with 16 bases in the middle. Germline V gives CDR1 SGHKS, CDR2 YYEKEE (reference sequence). CDR3 nucleotides: TGTGCCAGCAGCTACGGCCGGGAGAGGAGCTCCTACGAGCAGTACTTC. Protein product: CASSYGRERSSYEQYF.

This chain links TRBV7-3 with TRBJ2-3; D not resolved. The CDR3 is made up of 15 amino acids. Germline V gives CDR1 SGHTA, CDR2 FQGTGA. V dropped 5 bases and J dropped 4 bases, with 16 bases sitting between them. The CDR3 region is CASSPGPQSSDTQYF. CDR3 bases: TGTGCCAGCAGCCCCGGGCCCCAATCCTCAGATACGCAGTATTTT.

This rearrangement joins TRBV4-1 to TRBJ2-4, with TRBD2 matching 7 bases. V was clipped by 4 bases and J by 13 bases; unmatched bases: 16. This CDR3 has 15 amino acids. Per germline, CDR1 MGHRA and CDR2 YSYEKL. CDR3 in DNA: TGCGCCAGCAGCCTAACACCGGGACTACCTCCGGAGCAGTACTTC. Translating gives CASSLTPGLPPEQYF.

The CDR3 nucleotides read TGTGCCAGCATGGGCGATTGGTGGAATGAGCAGTTCTTC. Translating gives CASMGDWWNEQFF. This rearrangement joins TRBV27 to TRBJ2-1; D not certain. V dropped 7 bases and J dropped 7 bases, with 14 bases sitting between them. There are 13 residues in the CDR3. Per the germline V gene, CDR1 is MNHEY and CDR2 is SMNVEV (reference sequence).

This chain connects TRBV18 to TRBJ2-3; no reliable D call. V was trimmed by 0 bases and J by 4 bases, leaving 5 bases between them. Per germline, CDR1 KGHSH and CDR2 LQKENI. The CDR3 has 13 amino acids. CDR3 sequence (DNA): TGTGCCAGCTCACCACCAGGGTCAGATACGCAGTATTTT. Residues: CASSPPGSDTQYF.

This clonotype was seen repeatedly, ten times or more. A much bigger clone sits one base away, suggesting this may be a read error. The rearrangement joins TRBV12-3 or TRBV12-4 to TRBJ2-3, with D possibly matching TRBD2 (5 bases). The CDR3 is 14 amino acids. V was cut by 3 bases and J by 4 bases, with 11 bases left in between. The CDR3: CASSLAVGADTQYF. The CDR3 bases are TGTGCCAGCAGTTTGGCGGTGGGAGCAGATACGCAGTATTTT.

V is TRBV11-2 and J is TRBJ2-5; D might be TRBD2 (6 bases). The CDR3 loop spans 15 amino acids. V was cut by 5 bases and J by 4 bases, with 17 bases left in between. CDR1 is SGHAT, CDR2 FQNNGV, per germline. The CDR3 reads CASSRRLEEGETQYF. The CDR3 nucleotides are TGTGCCAGCAGCCGTAGATTAGAGGAGGGAGAGACCCAGTACTTC.